The 10 T cell receptor beta chains below were found in one sample sequenced in a study of T cells in Graves' hyperthyroidism and ophthalmopathy. The investigators amplified TCR beta CDR3 regions from RNA transcripts. HTBI primers were employed in a first-round RT-PCR of the TCR CDR3. TCRdb itself ran the multiplex PCR reads through MiXCR, one entry per CDR3 protein. The sample consists of about 640,000 distinct CDR3 sequences, more than 20% of them appearing once. The specimen was blood. These receptors were obtained from a man aged 25-45 years with Graves' ophthalmopathy.

The genes are TRBV30 and TRBJ2-1; tentatively, D is TRBD2 (6 bases). The ends were cut back, 4 bases at V and 7 bases at J, with 8 bases in the middle. The CDR3 is 11 residues long. Germline V gives CDR1 GTSNPN, CDR2 SVGIG (reference sequence). DNA for the CDR3: TGTGCCTGGACCCGGGGGAATGAGCAGTTCTTC. Its protein product is CAWTRGNEQFF.

The chain employs TRBV5-1 and TRBJ2-1; TRBD2 matches 10 bases. The germline gives CDR1 SGHRS, CDR2 YFSETQ. This CDR3 has 16 amino acids. The trim removed 4 bases at V and 7 bases at J, leaving 11 bases unmatched. The CDR3 coding sequence is TGCGCCAGCAGCCCGGGAGCGGGAGGGCCGGGAAATGAGCAGTTCTTC. Translated: CASSPGAGGPGNEQFF.

This clonotype was detected only a few times. CDR3 nucleotide sequence: TGTGCCAGCAGCCAAGATCATCTTTTGGGGCCAACCCTCCACTTT. Amino acids: CASSQDHLLGPTLHF. The J gene is TRBJ1-6, the V gene TRBV3-1, with a possible D match to TRBD1 (5 bases). The CDR3 extends over 15 amino acids. The ends were cut back, 0 bases at V and 14 bases at J, with 17 bases in the middle. Germline CDR1 LGHDT, CDR2 YNNKEL (reference sequence). The full variable domain, completed using reference TRBV3-1 and TRBJ1-6, is DTAVSQTPKYLVTQMGNDKSIKCEQNLGHDTMYWYKQDSKKFLKIMFSYNNKELIINETVPNRFSPKSPDKAHLNLHINSLELGDSAVYFCASSQDHLLGPTLHFGNGTRLTVT.

This clonotype has a count of ten or more. The chain combines TRBV18 with TRBJ1-4; TRBD1 might be the D (6 bases). There are 15 residues in the CDR3. The germline V gene has CDR1 KGHSH and CDR2 LQKENI. V lost 5 bases and J lost 3, with 13 bases in between. CDR3 loop: CASSYREKANEKLFF. The DNA for the CDR3 is TGTGCCAGCTCATACAGGGAGAAGGCTAATGAAAAACTGTTTTTT.

This clonotype appeared many times. The chain employs TRBV18 and TRBJ2-5; no clear D gene. The CDR3 is made up of 13 amino acids. With 5 bases removed from V and 2 bases from J, the gap between germline ends came to 9 bases. Germline V gene sequence: CDR1 KGHSH, CDR2 LQKENI. The CDR3 coding sequence is TGTGCCAGCTCATCGACTTTACAAGAGACCCAGTACTTC. This encodes CASSSTLQETQYF.

V and J are TRBV15 and TRBJ1-3, with D possibly matching TRBD1 (5 bases). Between the trimmed V and J ends, which lost 0 bases and 3 bases, there was a span of 12 bases. CDR3 length: 16 residues. Germline V gene sequence: CDR1 LNHNV, CDR2 YYDKDF (reference sequence). For the CDR3, the DNA is TGTGCCACCAGCAGAGATTTCGGGACGGATGGAAACACCATATATTTT. This sequence encodes CATSRDFGTDGNTIYF.

This clonotype showed up just a few times. The chain combines TRBV28 with TRBJ2-2; maybe TRBD2 (6 bases). Germline V gives CDR1 MDHEN, CDR2 SYDVKM. This CDR3 region has 15 residues. The V end lost 8 bases, the J end lost 1 base, and 14 bases lay between the germline ends. The CDR3 protein is CASGGAGMNTGELFF. CDR3 DNA sequence: TGTGCCAGCGGGGGAGCGGGCATGAACACCGGGGAGCTGTTTTTT.

This clonotype came up many times. The genes are TRBV12-3 or TRBV12-4 and TRBJ2-7; TRBD1 matches 10 bases. This CDR3 is 14 amino acids long. The V and J ends lost 5 bases and 3 bases, in that order; junction bases with no gene match: 4. The CDR3 DNA sequence: TGTGCCAGCAGTGCTGGACAGGGGGGCTACGAGCAGTACTTC. It is translated as CASSAGQGGYEQYF.

This clonotype was picked up a small number of times. V gene TRBV6-5 combines with J gene TRBJ1-6; 9 positions agree with TRBD1. The germline V gene encodes CDR1 MNHEY and CDR2 SVGAGI. J lost 8 bases, V lost 0 bases, and 14 bases had no gene match. This CDR3 spans 19 amino acids. The chain's CDR3 is CASSYSGPGTGNRDSPLHF. The DNA of the CDR3 is TGTGCCAGCAGTTACTCGGGTCCCGGGACAGGGAATAGGGATTCACCCCTCCACTTT.

On this clonotype: This may come from a read error, since a much larger clone is one base off. The V and J genes are TRBV11-2 and TRBJ2-3; 8 positions agree with TRBD2. The CDR3 runs to 16 residues. Germline loops: CDR1 SGHAT, CDR2 FQNNGV. The CDR3, as DNA: TGTGCCAGCAGCTTAGGGAGCGGGAGAATGACAGATAAGCAGTATTTT. Amino acids: CASSLGSGRMTDKQYF.